The clone carrying this T cell receptor (beta chain) was observed once. Its antigen is unidentified. The entry originates in a study of CD8+CD57+ T cells in acquired aplastic anemia. The study's findings and limits: Simpson's diversity of CD8+ cells was not significantly different in patients compared with controls.

Trimming cost V 5 bases and J 8 bases, with 15 bases left between them. The CDR3 has 14 amino acids. Germline-derived CDR1 and CDR2 are SEHNR and FQNEAQ (reference sequence). TCR beta VDJ combinations and CDR3 sequences were profiled from genomic DNA. Each CDR3 protein is one row after TCRdb ran MiXCR on the reads. This table holds 150,000 to 200,000 distinct CDR3 sequences, 40% to 50% found once. The chain uses TRBV7-9 and TRBJ1-4; D is perhaps TRBD1 (6 bases). Sequencing was performed on sorted CD4+, CD8+, or CD8+CD57+ T cells (not recorded which) from PBMCs. This clonotype was sampled from a human donor in good health. Here the CDR3 reads CASSRGGGNEKLFF. The CDR3 DNA sequence: TGTGCCAGCAGCAGAGGGGGGGGCAACGAAAAACTGTTTTTT.